This TCR beta chain was sequenced for a study of cytotoxic CD8 clonotypes in ibrutinib-treated CLL. Study results and limitations: The study sampled sustained-remission and progressing patients at different times.

The CDR3 covers 12 residues. With 10 bases clipped from V and 6 bases from J, the junction kept 7 bases outside the gene matches. The germline CDR1 and CDR2 sequences are MNHEY and SMNVEV (reference sequence). With respect to this clone: Its antigen remains unknown.

A 1 in 200,000 to 1 in 1 million T cell depth was the sequencing target. Measured with immunoSEQ multiplex PCR; TCRdb has only the in-frame clones, and not every one. This table holds about 200,000 clones, about three quarters found once. The sequenced sample was PBMCs, obtained after 12 months of ibrutinib treatment. This chain uses TRBV27 with TRBJ2-7, with 9 bases fitting TRBD1. The clonotype comes from a human donor with chronic lymphocytic leukemia. CDR3 sequence reads: CATSGTGFEQYF. The CDR3 bases are TGTGCCACCTCCGGGACAGGGTTCGAGCAGTACTTC.